This is a list of T cell receptor beta chains from one sample in a study of OX40 agonist ivuxolimab in advanced cancers. Here immunoSEQ multiplex PCR was the method, and the copy in TCRdb shows in-frame clones only, minus some. The data contain some 86,000 clones, approximately 94% of them singletons. The sequenced sample was CD4+ or CD8+ T cells sorted from blood, obtained in a trial of the OX40 agonist ivuxolimab. The receptors derive from an adult with an advanced solid tumor such as melanoma, head and neck, liver or kidney cancer. CDR3s include the opening cysteine and the closing phenylalanine or tryptophan. The order of the fields is D gene, J gene, clone size, V gene, CDR3 protein, CDR3 DNA. D genes are given only for firm matches. Part of the rows lack a size; the others show once, few, many or a class for expanded clones.

d_call: TRBD1; j_call: TRBJ2-7; clone_size: .; v_call: TRBV6-6; cdr3_aa: CASQGQSYEQYF; cdr3_nt: TGTGCCAGCCAGGGACAGTCCTACGAGCAGTACTTC
d_call: .; j_call: TRBJ2-7; clone_size: .; v_call: TRBV4-3; cdr3_aa: CASSQDLGGHEQYF; cdr3_nt: TGCGCCAGCAGCCAAGATCTCGGGGGCCACGAGCAGTACTTC
d_call: .; j_call: TRBJ2-2; clone_size: few; v_call: TRBV19; cdr3_aa: CASSIDLSTYTGELFF; cdr3_nt: TGTGCCAGTAGTATAGATCTGTCGACTTACACCGGGGAGCTGTTTTTT
d_call: .; j_call: TRBJ2-1; clone_size: .; v_call: TRBV5-1; cdr3_aa: CASSSGDFGTDEQFF; cdr3_nt: TGCGCCAGCAGCTCCGGTGATTTCGGTACGGATGAGCAGTTCTTC
d_call: .; j_call: TRBJ1-1; clone_size: .; v_call: TRBV27; cdr3_aa: CASSLSVPNTEAFF; cdr3_nt: TGTGCCAGCAGTTTATCGGTGCCAAACACTGAAGCTTTCTTT
d_call: .; j_call: TRBJ1-2; clone_size: once; v_call: TRBV11-2; cdr3_aa: CASSFSGGSDYGYTF; cdr3_nt: TGTGCCAGCAGCTTTTCGGGGGGGTCAGACTATGGCTACACCTTC
d_call: TRBD2; j_call: TRBJ2-1; clone_size: .; v_call: TRBV4-2; cdr3_aa: CASSQEETSGYNEQFF; cdr3_nt: TGTGCCAGCAGCCAAGAGGAAACTAGCGGTTACAATGAGCAGTTCTTC
d_call: TRBD1; j_call: TRBJ1-1; clone_size: .; v_call: TRBV7-9; cdr3_aa: CASTDYRVSGGEAFF; cdr3_nt: TGTGCCAGCACCGATTATCGGGTTTCAGGGGGTGAAGCTTTCTTT
d_call: .; j_call: TRBJ2-3; clone_size: once; v_call: TRBV19; cdr3_aa: CASMVGTLPDTQYF; cdr3_nt: TGTGCCAGTATGGTGGGAACCCTCCCAGATACGCAGTATTTT
d_call: TRBD1; j_call: TRBJ1-1; clone_size: .; v_call: TRBV29-1; cdr3_aa: CSVEVEGAPVTEAFF; cdr3_nt: TGCAGCGTTGAAGTAGAGGGGGCCCCGGTTACTGAAGCTTTCTTT
d_call: TRBD1; j_call: TRBJ1-2; clone_size: .; v_call: TRBV6-6; cdr3_aa: CASSNRGYYGYTF; cdr3_nt: TGTGCCAGCAGCAACAGGGGGTACTATGGCTACACCTTC
d_call: TRBD2; j_call: TRBJ2-5; clone_size: .; v_call: TRBV13; cdr3_aa: CASSLTRGGDQYF; cdr3_nt: TGTGCCAGCAGCTTAACCCGGGGGGGCGACCAGTACTTC
d_call: .; j_call: TRBJ2-5; clone_size: .; v_call: TRBV7-9; cdr3_aa: CASSSTGFQETQYF; cdr3_nt: TGTGCCAGCAGCTCCACAGGCTTCCAAGAGACCCAGTACTTC
d_call: .; j_call: TRBJ1-2; clone_size: .; v_call: TRBV30; cdr3_aa: CAWTPDTYGYTF; cdr3_nt: TGTGCCTGGACCCCCGACACCTATGGCTACACCTTC
d_call: .; j_call: TRBJ1-2; clone_size: .; v_call: TRBV4-1; cdr3_aa: CASSLTPGLNYGYTF; cdr3_nt: TGCGCCAGCAGCCTGACTCCGGGCCTTAACTATGGCTACACCTTC
d_call: .; j_call: TRBJ2-5; clone_size: .; v_call: TRBV28; cdr3_aa: CASSFLRWGEETQYF; cdr3_nt: TGTGCCAGCAGTTTTCTTCGTTGGGGGGAAGAGACCCAGTACTTC
d_call: TRBD1; j_call: TRBJ1-1; clone_size: .; v_call: TRBV5-6; cdr3_aa: CASSISGTGAEAFF; cdr3_nt: TGTGCCAGCAGCATCTCCGGGACAGGGGCTGAAGCTTTCTTT
d_call: .; j_call: TRBJ2-3; clone_size: .; v_call: TRBV20-1; cdr3_aa: CSARQWDTQYF; cdr3_nt: TGCAGTGCACGCCAATGGGATACGCAGTATTTT
d_call: .; j_call: TRBJ2-3; clone_size: .; v_call: TRBV19; cdr3_aa: CASRGRGSTDTQYF; cdr3_nt: TGTGCCAGCCGGGGGCGGGGGAGCACAGATACGCAGTATTTT
d_call: .; j_call: TRBJ1-1; clone_size: .; v_call: TRBV5-6; cdr3_aa: CASSLARGDTEAFF; cdr3_nt: TGTGCCAGCAGCTTGGCCAGGGGAGACACTGAAGCTTTCTTT
d_call: .; j_call: TRBJ1-5; clone_size: .; v_call: TRBV7-8; cdr3_aa: CASSPLPGSNQPQHF; cdr3_nt: TGTGCCAGCAGCCCCCTCCCGGGGTCCAATCAGCCCCAGCATTTT
d_call: TRBD2; j_call: TRBJ2-3; clone_size: .; v_call: TRBV29-1; cdr3_aa: CSVDGLAGGPGDTQYF; cdr3_nt: TGCAGCGTTGATGGACTAGCGGGGGGCCCCGGAGATACGCAGTATTTT
d_call: .; j_call: TRBJ1-5; clone_size: .; v_call: TRBV6-6; cdr3_aa: CASSKTVLGNQPQHF; cdr3_nt: TGTGCCAGCAGTAAGACAGTTTTGGGCAATCAGCCCCAGCATTTT
d_call: .; j_call: TRBJ2-5; clone_size: .; v_call: TRBV7-9; cdr3_aa: CASSFLSSESQETQYF; cdr3_nt: TGTGCCAGCAGCTTTCTATCAAGTGAATCCCAAGAGACCCAGTACTTC
d_call: TRBD2; j_call: TRBJ2-5; clone_size: .; v_call: TRBV5-1; cdr3_aa: CASTIAGGTGETQYF; cdr3_nt: TGCGCCAGCACCATAGCGGGAGGGACGGGAGAGACCCAGTACTTC
d_call: .; j_call: TRBJ2-1; clone_size: .; v_call: TRBV27; cdr3_aa: CASSLTSSNEQFF; cdr3_nt: TGTGCCAGCAGTTTAACTAGCAGCAATGAGCAGTTCTTC
d_call: .; j_call: TRBJ2-7; clone_size: .; v_call: TRBV5-5; cdr3_aa: CASSYPGTDSSYEQYF; cdr3_nt: TGTGCCAGCAGCTACCCGGGAACAGATTCCTCCTACGAGCAGTACTTC
d_call: TRBD1; j_call: TRBJ1-4; clone_size: .; v_call: TRBV4-3; cdr3_aa: CASSQDLGQGTTNEKLFF; cdr3_nt: TGCGCCAGCAGCCAAGATCTTGGACAGGGGACAACTAATGAAAAACTGTTTTTT
d_call: .; j_call: TRBJ1-2; clone_size: .; v_call: TRBV5-4; cdr3_aa: CASSQWGAPYGYTF; cdr3_nt: TGTGCCAGCAGCCAATGGGGAGCCCCTTATGGCTACACCTTC
d_call: .; j_call: TRBJ2-2; clone_size: .; v_call: TRBV19; cdr3_aa: CASSPGQFPGELFF; cdr3_nt: TGTGCCAGTAGTCCGGGACAATTTCCCGGGGAGCTGTTTTTT
d_call: .; j_call: TRBJ2-3; clone_size: .; v_call: TRBV27; cdr3_aa: CASSFDRSTDTQYF; cdr3_nt: TGTGCCAGCAGTTTTGACAGGAGCACAGATACGCAGTATTTT
d_call: TRBD2; j_call: TRBJ2-3; clone_size: .; v_call: TRBV5-6; cdr3_aa: CASSLSRLAGDTQYF; cdr3_nt: TGTGCCAGCAGCTTGAGTAGACTAGCTGGAGATACGCAGTATTTT
d_call: .; j_call: TRBJ2-1; clone_size: .; v_call: TRBV18; cdr3_aa: CASSPGTTEVGEQFF; cdr3_nt: TGTGCCAGCTCACCAGGGACAACCGAGGTCGGTGAGCAGTTCTTC
d_call: .; j_call: TRBJ2-1; clone_size: .; v_call: TRBV14; cdr3_aa: CASSQMGNRGLYNEQFF; cdr3_nt: TGTGCCAGCAGCCAGATGGGGAACAGGGGACTTTACAATGAGCAGTTCTTC
d_call: .; j_call: TRBJ1-2; clone_size: .; v_call: TRBV23-1; cdr3_aa: CASSQSYRGGINYGYTF; cdr3_nt: TGCGCCAGCAGTCAATCGTACCGGGGGGGAATTAACTATGGCTACACCTTC
d_call: TRBD1; j_call: TRBJ2-7; clone_size: .; v_call: TRBV11-2; cdr3_aa: CTSSLGTGTYEQYF; cdr3_nt: TGTACCAGCAGCTTAGGGACAGGCACCTACGAGCAGTACTTC
d_call: .; j_call: TRBJ1-1; clone_size: .; v_call: TRBV9; cdr3_aa: CASSTEGSAEAFF; cdr3_nt: TGTGCCAGCAGCACAGAAGGCTCTGCTGAAGCTTTCTTT
d_call: .; j_call: TRBJ2-4; clone_size: once; v_call: TRBV4-1; cdr3_aa: CASSQDHSIQYF; cdr3_nt: TGCGCCAGCAGCCAAGATCATAGCATTCAGTACTTC
d_call: .; j_call: TRBJ2-3; clone_size: .; v_call: TRBV7-2; cdr3_aa: CASSLVGDTQYF; cdr3_nt: TGTGCCAGCAGCTTAGTAGGAGATACGCAGTATTTT
d_call: .; j_call: TRBJ2-7; clone_size: .; v_call: TRBV27; cdr3_aa: CASSQGSSYEQYF; cdr3_nt: TGTGCCAGCAGTCAGGGGAGCTCCTACGAGCAGTACTTC
d_call: .; j_call: TRBJ1-5; clone_size: few; v_call: TRBV28; cdr3_aa: CASSLYDSNQPQHF; cdr3_nt: TGTGCCAGCAGTTTGTATGATAGCAATCAGCCCCAGCATTTT
d_call: .; j_call: TRBJ1-1; clone_size: .; v_call: TRBV29-1; cdr3_aa: CSAEGLSTEAFF; cdr3_nt: TGCAGCGCCGAAGGACTAAGCACTGAAGCTTTCTTT
d_call: .; j_call: TRBJ2-7; clone_size: .; v_call: TRBV14; cdr3_aa: CASSPLNSNSPSYEQYF; cdr3_nt: TGTGCCAGCAGCCCCCTCAATTCGAACAGCCCGTCCTACGAGCAGTACTTC
d_call: TRBD2; j_call: TRBJ2-1; clone_size: .; v_call: TRBV6-5; cdr3_aa: CASSYQVGGDYNEQFF; cdr3_nt: TGTGCCAGCAGTTACCAGGTTGGGGGGGATTACAATGAGCAGTTCTTC
d_call: .; j_call: TRBJ1-5; clone_size: once; v_call: TRBV18; cdr3_aa: CASSADGDQPQHF; cdr3_nt: TGTGCCAGCTCAGCTGACGGGGATCAGCCCCAGCATTTT
d_call: TRBD2; j_call: TRBJ2-1; clone_size: .; v_call: TRBV7-9; cdr3_aa: CASSSTPGLAGYNEQFF; cdr3_nt: TGTGCCAGCAGCTCAACTCCGGGACTAGCGGGATACAATGAGCAGTTCTTC
d_call: .; j_call: TRBJ1-3; clone_size: .; v_call: TRBV19; cdr3_aa: CASSMAGGGNTIYF; cdr3_nt: TGTGCCAGTAGTATGGCAGGAGGCGGAAACACCATATATTTT
d_call: .; j_call: TRBJ1-4; clone_size: .; v_call: TRBV12-5; cdr3_aa: CASGLGVSLAATNEKLFF; cdr3_nt: TGTGCTAGTGGTTTGGGAGTCAGTCTCGCCGCAACTAATGAAAAACTGTTTTTT
d_call: .; j_call: TRBJ2-5; clone_size: .; v_call: TRBV7-8; cdr3_aa: CASSRGTHQETQYF; cdr3_nt: TGTGCCAGCAGCCGGGGCACCCACCAAGAGACCCAGTACTTC
d_call: .; j_call: TRBJ2-1; clone_size: .; v_call: TRBV5-1; cdr3_aa: CASSLGGAEQFF; cdr3_nt: TGCGCCAGCAGCTTGGGAGGGGCCGAGCAGTTCTTC
d_call: TRBD1; j_call: TRBJ1-6; clone_size: .; v_call: TRBV28; cdr3_aa: CASSSWRDRVSESPLHF; cdr3_nt: TGTGCCAGCAGTTCATGGCGGGACAGGGTTAGCGAGTCACCCCTCCACTTT
d_call: .; j_call: TRBJ1-3; clone_size: .; v_call: TRBV9; cdr3_aa: CASSPGPASSGNTIYF; cdr3_nt: TGTGCCAGCAGCCCAGGACCCGCGAGCTCTGGAAACACCATATATTTT